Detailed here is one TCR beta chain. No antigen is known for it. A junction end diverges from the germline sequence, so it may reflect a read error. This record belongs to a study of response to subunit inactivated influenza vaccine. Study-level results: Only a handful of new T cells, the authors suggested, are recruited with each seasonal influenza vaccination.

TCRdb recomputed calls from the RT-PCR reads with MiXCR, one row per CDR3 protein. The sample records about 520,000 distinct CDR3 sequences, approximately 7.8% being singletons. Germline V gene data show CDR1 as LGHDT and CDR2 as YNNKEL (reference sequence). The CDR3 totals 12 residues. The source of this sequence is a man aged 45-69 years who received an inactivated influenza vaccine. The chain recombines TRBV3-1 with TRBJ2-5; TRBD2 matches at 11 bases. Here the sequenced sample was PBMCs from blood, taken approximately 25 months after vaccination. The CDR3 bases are TGTGCCAGCAGCCAAGAAGGGACTAGCGGAACCTTC. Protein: CASSQEGTSGTF.